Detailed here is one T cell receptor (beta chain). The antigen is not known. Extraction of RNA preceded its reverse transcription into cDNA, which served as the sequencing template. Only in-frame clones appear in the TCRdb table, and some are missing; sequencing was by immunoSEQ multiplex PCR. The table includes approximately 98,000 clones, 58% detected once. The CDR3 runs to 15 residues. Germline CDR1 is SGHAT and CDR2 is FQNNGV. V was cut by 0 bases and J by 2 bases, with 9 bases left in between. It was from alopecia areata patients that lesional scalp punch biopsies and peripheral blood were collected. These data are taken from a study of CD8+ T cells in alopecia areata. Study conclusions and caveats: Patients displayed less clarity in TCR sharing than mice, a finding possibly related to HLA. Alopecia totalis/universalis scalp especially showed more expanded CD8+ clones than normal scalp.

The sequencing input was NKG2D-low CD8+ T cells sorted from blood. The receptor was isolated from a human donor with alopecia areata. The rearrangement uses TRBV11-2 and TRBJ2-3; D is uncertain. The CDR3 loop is CASSLEFTLTDTQYF. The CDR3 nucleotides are TGTGCCAGCAGCTTAGAGTTCACTCTCACAGATACGCAGTATTTT.